The rows below give T cell receptor beta chains drawn from one sample of a study of blood T cell repertoires in COVID-19. Profiling relied on immunoSEQ multiplex PCR, and the TCRdb table lists in-frame clones only, not all of them. The sample has 300,000 to 350,000 clones; about 88% are singletons. Sequencing was done on a sample of PBMCs or T cells enriched from blood (not recorded which). These receptor sequences come from a woman in her 30s who had recovered from COVID-19. CDR3s include the opening cysteine and the closing phenylalanine or tryptophan. D genes are given only for firm matches.

TRBV28	NA	TRBJ1-2	CASLQGPNYGYTF	TGTGCCAGTTTACAGGGACCTAACTATGGCTACACCTTC
TRBV28	TRBD1	TRBJ2-7	CASRPKGIRDRGRKSYEQYF	TGTGCCAGCAGACCCAAAGGGATCCGGGACAGGGGAAGGAAATCTTACGAGCAGTACTTC
TRBV6-5	NA	TRBJ1-2	CASRNTPTVNYGYTF	TGTGCCAGCAGAAATACTCCTACAGTTAACTATGGCTACACCTTC
TRBV19	NA	TRBJ1-5	CASMVGGPYSNQPQHF	TGTGCCAGTATGGTTGGGGGCCCTTATAGCAATCAGCCCCAGCATTTT
TRBV6-5	NA	TRBJ2-7	CASSQRPSSSYEQYF	TGTGCCAGCAGTCAACGACCGTCTAGCTCCTACGAGCAGTACTTC
TRBV2	TRBD1	TRBJ2-2	CASSENVGQGDGELFF	TGTGCCAGCAGTGAAAATGTGGGACAGGGAGACGGGGAGCTGTTTTTT
TRBV3-1/TRBV3-2	NA	TRBJ2-3	CASSPGAASIDTQYF	TGTGCCAGCTCGCCCGGAGCAGCCTCTATAGATACGCAGTATTTT
TRBV5-1	TRBD2	TRBJ2-1	CASSLAGVASGGHNEQFF	TGCGCCAGCAGCTTGGCCGGCGTGGCTAGCGGGGGGCATAATGAGCAGTTCTTC
TRBV28	TRBD1	TRBJ1-2	CASSPGQVFGGYTF	TGTGCCAGCAGCCCCGGACAGGTCTTTGGTGGCTACACCTTC
TRBV7-2	TRBD1	TRBJ1-4	CASSAPGQSNEKLFF	TGTGCCAGCAGCGCACCGGGACAGAGTAATGAAAAACTGTTTTTT